This T cell receptor beta chain was retrieved from a study of T-cell reconstitution after alpha-beta-depleted transplantation in children. Overall study findings and caveats: Some patients showed high day-60 TCRbeta diversity, which derived from surviving recipient T cells and thymic progenitors.

CDR1 and CDR2 from the germline V gene are DFQATT and SNEGSKA (reference sequence). The CDR3 runs 10 residues. Trimming stripped 6 bases from V and 10 bases from J, with 12 bases between. This clonotype came up a few times. Its antigen is not known. A TCRbeta library incorporating unique molecular identifiers was prepared. MiXCR was run by TCRdb on the PCR reads, yielding one entry per CDR3 protein. The sample lists approximately 500,000 distinct CDR3 sequences, 8% to 11% occurring once. Here the sequenced sample was PBMCs, taken before TCRalphabeta/CD19-depleted stem cell transplant. The chain carries TRBV20-1 and TRBJ2-5; D gene uncertain. This sequence originates from a child under 10 years old with inherited bone marrow failure, due to receive a stem cell transplant. The CDR3, as DNA: TGCAGTGCAAGGCACCCAAACCAGTACTTC. Residues: CSARHPNQYF.